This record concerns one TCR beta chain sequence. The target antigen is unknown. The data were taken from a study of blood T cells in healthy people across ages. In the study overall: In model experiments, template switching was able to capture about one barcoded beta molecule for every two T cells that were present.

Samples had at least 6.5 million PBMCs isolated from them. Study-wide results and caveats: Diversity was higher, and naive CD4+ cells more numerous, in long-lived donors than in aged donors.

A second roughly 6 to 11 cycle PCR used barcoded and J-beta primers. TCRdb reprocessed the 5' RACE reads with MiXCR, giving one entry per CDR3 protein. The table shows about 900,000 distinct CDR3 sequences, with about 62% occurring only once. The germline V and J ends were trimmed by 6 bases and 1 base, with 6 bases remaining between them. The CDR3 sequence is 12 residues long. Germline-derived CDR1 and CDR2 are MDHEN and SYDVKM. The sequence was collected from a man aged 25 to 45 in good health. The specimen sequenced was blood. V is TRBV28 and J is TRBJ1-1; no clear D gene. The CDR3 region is CASRDWNTEAFF. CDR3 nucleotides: TGTGCCAGCAGGGACTGGAACACTGAAGCTTTCTTT.